The clone carrying this T cell receptor beta chain was seen only a few times. CDR3-region Arm-PCR and iRepertoire HTBI primers produced the TCR beta libraries. TCRdb reanalysed the multiplex PCR reads using MiXCR and keeps one entry per CDR3 protein. The sample holds under 450,000 distinct CDR3 sequences, approximately 12% seen once. This sample was taken from a study of regulatory T cells in long-lasting Graves disease. Specified time point: newly diagnosed GD, antithyroid drugs for less than 3 months. Extracted RNA from PBMCs served as the source of the TCR library. Germline CDR1 is ENHRY and CDR2 is SYGVKD. This CDR3 is built from 12 residues. Trimming stripped 0 bases from V and 8 bases from J, with 7 bases between. The sample also formed part of further work on T cells in Graves' hyperthyroidism and ophthalmopathy.

Source: peripheral blood mononuclear cells (PBMCs), taken at new diagnosis, from a patient treated with antithyroid drugs. The rearrangement joins TRBV10-3 to TRBJ1-1; D is unclear. The source is a woman aged 18-29 years with Graves disease. The CDR3 region has the DNA TGTGCCATCAGTGAGTCGAATACAGAAGCTTTCTTT. Translated, it gives CAISESNTEAFF.